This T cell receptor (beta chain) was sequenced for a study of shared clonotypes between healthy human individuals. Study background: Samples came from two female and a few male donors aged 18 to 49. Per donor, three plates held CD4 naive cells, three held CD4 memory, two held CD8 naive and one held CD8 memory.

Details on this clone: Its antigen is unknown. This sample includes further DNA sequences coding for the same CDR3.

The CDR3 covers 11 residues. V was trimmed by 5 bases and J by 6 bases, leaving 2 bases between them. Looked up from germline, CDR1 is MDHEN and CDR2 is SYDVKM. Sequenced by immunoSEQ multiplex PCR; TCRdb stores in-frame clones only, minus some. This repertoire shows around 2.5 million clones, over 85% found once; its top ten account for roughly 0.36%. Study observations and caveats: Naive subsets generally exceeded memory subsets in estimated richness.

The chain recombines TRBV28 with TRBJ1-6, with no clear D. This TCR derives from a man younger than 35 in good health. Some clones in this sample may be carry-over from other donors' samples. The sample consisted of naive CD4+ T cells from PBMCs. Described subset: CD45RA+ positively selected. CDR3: CASSTNSPLHF. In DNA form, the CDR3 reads TGTGCCAGCAGTACTAATTCACCCCTCCACTTT.